Listed here are 30 T cell receptor beta chains from one sample, sequenced in a study of T cell repertoires in cytomegalovirus infection. MiXCR was run by TCRdb on the reads, yielding one entry per CDR3 protein. This table has about 360,000 distinct CDR3 sequences, 18% appearing once. Source material: PBMCs. These receptors were taken from a human donor in good health (CMV status not recorded). Some clones in this sample may be carry-over from other donors' samples.

This clonotype was seen only once. The chain uses TRBV29-1 and TRBJ2-7; weak D call: TRBD1 (5 bases). CDR1 is SQVTM, CDR2 ANQGSEA, per germline. Trimming stripped 3 bases from V and 2 bases from J, with 11 bases between. CDR3 size: 13 residues. For the CDR3, the DNA is TGCAGCGTTGAGTTGGACACGCCCTACGAGCAGTACTTC. The encoded protein is CSVELDTPYEQYF.

J is TRBJ2-5 and V is TRBV5-1, with D perhaps matching TRBD1 or TRBD2 (6 bases each). The germline gives CDR1 SGHRS, CDR2 YFSETQ. The CDR3 extends over 13 amino acids. V lost 6 bases and J lost 4, with 13 bases in between. CDR3 amino acids: CASNRGDGETQYF. CDR3 nucleotides: TGCGCCAGCAATAGGGGGGATGGAGAGACCCAGTACTTC.

This clonotype came up a few times. CDR3 loop: CASSLTGASYNTIYF. CDR3 in DNA: TGTGCCAGCAGCCTAACAGGGGCTTCTTACAACACCATATATTTT. The chain is built from TRBV7-9 and TRBJ1-3; TRBD1 matches at 7 bases. With 5 bases clipped from V and 7 bases from J, the junction kept 11 bases outside the gene matches. CDR1 and CDR2 (germline): SEHNR, FQNEAQ (reference sequence). This CDR3 has 15 residues.

This clonotype was seen repeatedly, ten times or more. The V call is TRBV12-5, the J call TRBJ2-3; D gene ambiguous. The V gene lost 0 bases and the J gene lost 0 bases, with 7 bases spanning the gap. CDR1 is LGHNT and CDR2 is FRNRAP in the germline V gene. The CDR3 runs 15 residues. CDR3 in DNA: TGTGCTAGTGGTTTGGTAGTGGACAGCACAGATACGCAGTATTTT. It is translated as CASGLVVDSTDTQYF. Based on the CDR3 plus reference TRBV12-5 and TRBJ2-3, the full variable domain is DARVTQTPRHKVTEMGQEVTMRCQPILGHNTVFWYRQTMMQGLELLAYFRNRAPLDDSGMPKDRFSAEMPDATLATLKIQPSEPRDSAVYFCASGLVVDSTDTQYFGPGTRLTVL.

This clonotype was recorded many times. The chain has TRBV7-8 and TRBJ2-3; no firm D call. The V end lost 6 bases, the J end lost 1 base, and 8 bases lay between the germline ends. Germline V gives CDR1 SGHVS, CDR2 FQNEAQ. The CDR3 is 13 amino acids. The DNA for the CDR3 is TGTGCCAGCAGGGCTCTTGGCACAGATACGCAGTATTTT. This gives the protein CASRALGTDTQYF.

V usage is TRBV20-1 and J usage is TRBJ2-3; 12 bases match TRBD2. The CDR3 spans 14 residues. Looked up from germline, CDR1 is DFQATT and CDR2 is SNEGSKA (reference sequence). Unmatched junction bases numbered 3, after V lost 3 bases and J lost 5 bases. CDR3 nucleotide sequence: TGCAGTGCTAGGGCTAGCGGGGGGGGAGATACGCAGTATTTT. Encoded protein: CSARASGGGDTQYF.

This chain uses TRBV4-1 with TRBJ1-1; the match to TRBD1 covers 7 bases. After removal of 3 bases from V and 1 base from J, the junction contained 5 bases not matched to a gene. The length of the CDR3 is 15 residues. Germline V lookup: CDR1 MGHRA, CDR2 YSYEKL. CDR3 amino acids: CASSQSGQANTEAFF. The CDR3 DNA sequence: TGCGCCAGCAGCCAGTCTGGACAGGCGAACACTGAAGCTTTCTTT.

This clonotype came up many times. The chain joins TRBV7-2 to TRBJ2-3; D unresolved. Germline CDR1 reads SGHTA; CDR2 reads FQGNSA. The ends were cut back, 3 bases at V and 0 bases at J, with 10 bases in the middle. This CDR3 spans 15 amino acids. CDR3: CASSLNGPSTDTQYF. DNA of the CDR3: TGTGCCAGCAGCTTGAACGGACCTAGCACAGATACGCAGTATTTT.

A few counts support this clonotype. The rearrangement uses TRBV20-1 and TRBJ2-3; D is unclear. The CDR3 is 14 residues long. Germline V gene data show CDR1 as DFQATT and CDR2 as SNEGSKA (reference sequence). Trimming shortened V by 0 bases and J by 6 bases, and 13 bases separated the two germline ends. Here the CDR3 reads CSARDMTLSDTQYF. The DNA of the CDR3 is TGCAGTGCTAGAGATATGACCCTATCCGATACGCAGTATTTT.

This chain connects TRBV20-1 to TRBJ1-1; D is uncertain. V lost 0 bases and J 3 bases, leaving 14 bases between the germline ends. The germline CDR1 and CDR2 sequences are DFQATT and SNEGSKA (reference sequence). This CDR3 comprises 15 residues. CDR3 region: CSARDQEQYYTEAFF. The DNA for the CDR3 is TGCAGTGCTAGAGATCAAGAACAGTACTACACTGAAGCTTTCTTT.

The rearrangement links TRBV23-1 to TRBJ2-1; TRBD2 agrees at 8 bases. TRBV23-1 is designated an ORF whose function remains uncertain. The CDR3 spans 17 residues. V dropped 3 bases and J dropped 6; count of bases not matched to a gene: 13. CDR3 in amino acids: CASSQPSGGRRSNEQFF. The CDR3 bases are TGCGCCAGCAGTCAGCCCTCGGGGGGGCGTCGCAGCAATGAGCAGTTCTTC.

A single count supports this clonotype. The chain employs TRBV20-1 and TRBJ2-5; either TRBD1 or TRBD2 may fit D (5 bases each). The germline V gene encodes CDR1 DFQATT and CDR2 SNEGSKA (reference sequence). V was shortened by 6 bases and J by 2 bases, with 10 bases between the two germline ends. This CDR3 spans 12 amino acids. The CDR3 DNA reads TGCAGTGCGTCGGGGCGGCAAGAGACCCAGTACTTC. This gives the protein CSASGRQETQYF.

This clonotype was counted at least ten times. The chain joins TRBV7-2 to TRBJ2-5; a possible D gene is TRBD1 (6 bases). V lost 5 bases and J lost 2, with 18 bases in between. This CDR3 spans 16 amino acids. Germline CDR1 is SGHTA and CDR2 is FQGNSA. The CDR3 here is CASSPLRTEIQETQYF. CDR3 coding DNA: TGTGCCAGCAGCCCATTGCGGACAGAGATACAAGAGACCCAGTACTTC.

This clonotype showed up just a few times. This chain uses TRBV19 with TRBJ2-1; no firm D call. Germline V gene data show CDR1 as LNHDA and CDR2 as SQIVND (reference sequence). Trimming stripped 4 bases from V and 6 bases from J, with 10 bases between. This CDR3 has 13 amino acids. The CDR3 spells CASSNRPANEQFF. As DNA, the CDR3 is TGTGCCAGTAGTAATAGACCCGCCAATGAGCAGTTCTTC.

This clonotype was observed a few times. The chain's CDR3 is CAWRAQGFTEAFF. In nucleotides, the CDR3 is TGTGCCTGGAGAGCACAGGGGTTCACTGAAGCTTTCTTT. The gene calls are TRBV30 and TRBJ1-1, with 7 bases that match TRBD1. This CDR3 contains 13 residues. Per germline, CDR1 GTSNPN and CDR2 SVGIG (reference sequence). V was pared by 3 bases and J by 4 bases, with 5 bases of the junction left unmatched.

This clonotype occurred many times. The J gene is TRBJ1-5, the V gene TRBV7-9; possibly TRBD1 for D (5 bases). The germline gives CDR1 SEHNR, CDR2 FQNEAQ (reference sequence). There are 14 residues in the CDR3. The ends were cut back, 4 bases at V and 4 bases at J, with 11 bases in the middle. The CDR3 DNA sequence: TGTGCCAGCAGCTCGGGACTGACTAATCAGCCCCAGCATTTT. Its translation: CASSSGLTNQPQHF.

The V and J genes are TRBV7-9 and TRBJ2-4, with a possible D match to TRBD1 (6 bases). CDR1 and CDR2 (germline): SEHNR, FQNEAQ (reference sequence). This CDR3 has 13 residues. V was trimmed by 6 bases and J by 13 bases, leaving 19 bases between them. DNA of the CDR3: TGTGCCAGCAGTACGGACAGCAGTGTCCTCCAGTACTTC. Amino acid sequence: CASSTDSSVLQYF. The variable domain in full, completed from reference TRBV7-9 and TRBJ2-4, reads DTGVSQNPRHKITKRGQNVTFRCDPISEHNRLYWYRQTLGQGPEFLTYFQNEAQLEKSRLLSDRFSAERPKGSFSTLEIQRTEQGDSAMYLCASSTDSSVLQYFGAGTRLSVL.

This clonotype was seen many times. The CDR3 DNA reads as TGTGCCAGCAGTTTAGCGGGGGTAGATAGCACAGATACGCAGTATTTT. Translated: CASSLAGVDSTDTQYF. The chain uses TRBV12-3 or TRBV12-4 and TRBJ2-3; D is possibly TRBD1 or TRBD2 (5 bases each). The CDR3 is 16 amino acids. The ends were cut back, 0 bases at V and 0 bases at J, with 10 bases in the middle.

This chain links TRBV7-2 with TRBJ2-1, with D possibly TRBD1 on 5 matching bases. Germline loops: CDR1 SGHTA, CDR2 FQGNSA. V lost 3 bases and J 5 bases, leaving 23 bases between the germline ends. The CDR3 loop spans 18 amino acids. The CDR3 protein is CASSFSAGWVKVDNEQFF. Here the CDR3 DNA reads TGTGCCAGCAGCTTTTCCGCAGGGTGGGTTAAAGTTGACAATGAGCAGTTCTTC.

This clonotype has at least ten counts. The chain couples TRBV2 to TRBJ1-3; D call uncertain. This CDR3 contains 14 residues. V dropped 4 bases and J dropped 2 bases, with 9 bases sitting between them. Germline V gene data show CDR1 as SNHLY and CDR2 as FYNNEI. This chain's CDR3 is CASSASGAGNTIYF. The CDR3 coding sequence is TGTGCCAGCAGTGCCAGTGGGGCTGGAAACACCATATATTTT.

This clonotype was counted between two and nine times. The chain joins TRBV19 to TRBJ2-7; no firm D call. The length of the CDR3 is 13 residues. Per germline, CDR1 LNHDA and CDR2 SQIVND (reference sequence). Between the trimmed V and J ends, which lost 3 bases and 3 bases, there was a span of 9 bases. CDR3 in DNA: TGTGCCAGTAGTATCGCTGGAGTCTACGAGCAGTACTTC. Translated, it gives CASSIAGVYEQYF.

The chain uses TRBV12-3 or TRBV12-4 and TRBJ2-2; TRBD2 matches 14 bases. The CDR3 covers 19 residues. V lost 4 bases, J lost 6 bases, and 13 bases stayed unmatched. The chain's CDR3 is CASSSYSGLAGEVAGELFF. DNA of the CDR3: TGTGCCAGCAGTTCTTACTCGGGACTAGCGGGAGAGGTCGCCGGGGAGCTGTTTTTT.

The sample holds a few counts of this clonotype. The gene calls are TRBV5-1 and TRBJ2-7, with D maybe TRBD1 (6 bases). The V gene lost 0 bases and the J gene lost 2 bases, with 15 bases spanning the gap. Looked up from germline, CDR1 is SGHRS and CDR2 is YFSETQ. The CDR3 is 16 residues long. Here the CDR3 DNA reads TGCGCCAGCAGCTTGGATGGACAGCAGAACACCTACGAGCAGTACTTC. It specifies CASSLDGQQNTYEQYF.

V and J are TRBV10-2 and TRBJ2-5; TRBD1 is a possible D gene (7 bases). CDR3 length equals 14 residues. V lost 8 bases, J lost 0 bases, and 13 bases lay in between. Germline V lookup: CDR1 WSHSY, CDR2 SAAADI. CDR3 residues: CASAGGLYQETQYF. The CDR3, as DNA: TGCGCCAGCGCAGGGGGGCTGTACCAAGAGACCCAGTACTTC.

The rearrangement links TRBV12-3 or TRBV12-4 to TRBJ1-2; 12 bases map to TRBD1. The CDR3 is 15 amino acids. J lost 8 bases, V lost 5 bases, and 9 bases had no gene match. The CDR3 sequence is CASSSPGQGAWGYTF. CDR3 DNA: TGTGCCAGCAGTAGTCCGGGACAGGGGGCTTGGGGCTACACCTTC.

This clonotype was detected ten times or more. The rearrangement joins TRBV7-2 to TRBJ2-1; D gene unclear. The CDR3 length is 13 residues. With 1 base removed from V and 7 bases from J, the gap between germline ends came to 8 bases. Germline CDR1 and CDR2: SGHTA and FQGNSA. CDR3 loop: CASSLDPLNEQFF. The CDR3 nucleotides read TGTGCCAGCAGCTTAGACCCCCTGAATGAGCAGTTCTTC.

This clonotype has a count of ten or more. The chain has TRBV7-6 and TRBJ2-7; D is possibly TRBD1 or TRBD2 (5 bases each). The germline gives CDR1 SGHVS, CDR2 FNYEAQ. This CDR3 is built from 15 residues. V shed 1 base and J shed 1 base, with 11 bases lying between them. CDR3 sequence: CASSLVAGASYEQYF. CDR3 bases: TGTGCCAGCAGCTTAGTAGCCGGGGCTTCCTACGAGCAGTACTTC. The full variable domain, completed using reference TRBV7-6 and TRBJ2-7, is GAGVSQSPRYKVTKRGQDVALRCDPISGHVSLYWYRQALGQGPEFLTYFNYEAQQDKSGLPNDRFSAERPEGSISTLTIQRTEQRDSAMYRCASSLVAGASYEQYFGPGTRLTVT.

Only one count was recorded for this clonotype. The gene calls are TRBV15 and TRBJ1-1; weak D call: TRBD1 (5 bases). This CDR3 region has 15 residues. Germline V CDR1 and CDR2: LNHNV, YYDKDF (reference sequence). Trimming stripped 1 base from V and 1 base from J, with 10 bases between. As DNA, the CDR3 is TGTGCCACCAGCAGAGGGCTCAGGGCGAACACTGAAGCTTTCTTT. This gives the protein CATSRGLRANTEAFF.

This clonotype has ten or more counts. The CDR3 carries no conserved terminal phenylalanine or tryptophan, so it likely arises from a read error. It is unclear where the CDR3 begins or ends on the DNA, so no DNA is shown, and the CDR3 is as TCRdb lists it. This sequence joins TRBV28 and TRBJ2-7; TRBD1 was called by the table and not checked on the DNA. The germline CDR1 and CDR2 sequences are MDHEN and SYDVKM. The CDR3 is 9 amino acids in total, end residues counted. This CDR3 is CASWGQTQL.

This clonotype was seen repeatedly, ten times or more. The chain carries TRBV12-3 or TRBV12-4 and TRBJ2-7; 8 bases are a match to TRBD1. This CDR3 comprises 13 residues. J lost 4 bases, V lost 6 bases, and 5 bases had no gene match. CDR3 sequence (DNA): TGTGCCAGCAGCCCAGGGGGCGCGTACGAGCAGTACTTC. This gives the protein CASSPGGAYEQYF.